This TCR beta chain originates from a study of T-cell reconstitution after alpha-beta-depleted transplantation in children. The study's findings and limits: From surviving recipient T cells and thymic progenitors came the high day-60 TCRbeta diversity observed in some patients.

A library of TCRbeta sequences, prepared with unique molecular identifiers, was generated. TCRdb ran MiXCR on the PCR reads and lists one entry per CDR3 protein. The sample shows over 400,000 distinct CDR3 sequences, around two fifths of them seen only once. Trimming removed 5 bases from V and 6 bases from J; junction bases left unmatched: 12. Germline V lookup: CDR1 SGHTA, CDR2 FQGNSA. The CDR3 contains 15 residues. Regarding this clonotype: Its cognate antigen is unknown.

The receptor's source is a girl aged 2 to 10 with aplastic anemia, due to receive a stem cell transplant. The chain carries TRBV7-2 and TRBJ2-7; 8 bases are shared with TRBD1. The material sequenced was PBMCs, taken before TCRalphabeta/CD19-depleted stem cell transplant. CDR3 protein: CASSTLQGARSEQYF. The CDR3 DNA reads TGTGCCAGCAGCACCCTTCAGGGGGCGCGGAGCGAGCAGTACTTC.